The 9 T cell receptor beta chains given below trace back to one sample, sequenced in a study of T cell responses to AZD1222 COVID-19 vaccine. Assay: immunoSEQ multiplex PCR; the TCRdb copy retains only in-frame clones and omits some. The sample carries 90,000 to 150,000 clones, around 89% recorded once. This specimen was peripheral blood, taken on day 0 of AZD1222 vaccination. The source of these receptors is an adult in good health.

J is TRBJ2-7 and V is TRBV2; 9 positions agree with TRBD1. After removal of 6 bases from V and 0 bases from J, the junction contained 6 bases not matched to a gene. Germline V gives CDR1 SNHLY, CDR2 FYNNEI. The CDR3 length is 15 residues. The CDR3 loop is CASRRGQGTSYEQYF. The CDR3 nucleotides read TGTGCCAGCAGGAGAGGACAGGGGACCTCCTACGAGCAGTACTTC.

The V call is TRBV7-9, the J call TRBJ1-1; TRBD1 is a possible D gene (5 bases). V was trimmed by 4 bases and J by 0 bases, leaving 9 bases between them. This CDR3 has 14 amino acids. Germline CDR1 and CDR2: SEHNR and FQNEAQ (reference sequence). The CDR3 loop is CASSSQVVNTEAFF. The CDR3 DNA follows: TGTGCCAGCAGCTCACAGGTTGTGAACACTGAAGCTTTCTTT.

This chain links TRBV27 with TRBJ2-7, with 8 bases fitting TRBD2. The CDR3 length is 16 residues. Trimming cost V 3 bases and J 3 bases; bases outside gene matches: 10. Germline V gene data show CDR1 as MNHEY and CDR2 as SMNVEV (reference sequence). The CDR3 sequence is CASSFTAFAGGYEQYF. The CDR3 region has the DNA TGTGCCAGCAGTTTCACCGCTTTTGCGGGGGGCTACGAGCAGTACTTC.

The J gene is TRBJ2-2, the V gene TRBV3-1 (or the pseudogene TRBV3-2), with 11 bases that match TRBD2. This CDR3 region has 15 residues. The V segment lost 4 bases and the J segment 4 bases; nucleotides outside the gene matches: 2. The germline gives CDR1 LGHDT, CDR2 YNNKEL (reference sequence). The CDR3 loop is CASSLAGGATGELFF. CDR3 nucleotide sequence: TGTGCCAGCAGCCTAGCGGGGGGGGCCACCGGGGAGCTGTTTTTT.

The chain employs TRBV6-5 and TRBJ1-2; the match to TRBD1 covers 9 bases. The trim removed 6 bases at V and 7 bases at J, leaving 12 bases unmatched. The germline CDR1 and CDR2 sequences are MNHEY and SVGAGI. The length of the CDR3 is 15 residues. The CDR3 DNA is TGTGCCAGCAGCCGCCTCCAATGGGACAGGGTTGGCTACACCTTC. Translating it yields CASSRLQWDRVGYTF.

The rearrangement uses TRBV9 and TRBJ2-2, with 9 bases lining up with TRBD2. J lost 5 bases, V lost 0 bases, and 11 bases had no gene match. Germline-derived CDR1 and CDR2 are SGDLS and YYNGEE. The CDR3 contains 18 residues. The CDR3 DNA reads as TGTGCCAGCAGCGTAGTGGTAGCGGGGGAGTTGTTAACCGGGGAGCTGTTTTTT. Translated, it gives CASSVVVAGELLTGELFF.

The chain joins TRBV2 to TRBJ1-1; D gene unclear. CDR1 is SNHLY, CDR2 FYNNEI, per germline. CDR3 length: 13 amino acids. V was clipped by 10 bases and J by 4 bases, with 16 bases between them. The CDR3 DNA sequence: TGTGCCACCCTTCGAGAATTCGGCACTGAAGCTTTCTTT. Its translation: CATLREFGTEAFF.

This rearrangement joins TRBV7-9 to TRBJ1-5; D possibly corresponds to TRBD1 (6 bases). Germline V CDR1 and CDR2: SEHNR, FQNEAQ (reference sequence). Trimming stripped 4 bases from V and 7 bases from J, with 14 bases between. This CDR3 contains 14 residues. CDR3 bases: TGTGCCAGCAGCTCCTTAAACAGGGACCAGCCCCAGCATTTT. Its translation is CASSSLNRDQPQHF.

The rearrangement joins TRBV6-1 to TRBJ1-5; TRBD1 agrees at 10 bases. The CDR3 is 16 residues long. Losses at the gene ends were 0 bases for V and 2 bases for J; bases not matched to a gene: 1. Germline CDR1 reads MNHNS; CDR2 reads SASEGT. The CDR3 bases are TGTGCCAGCAGTGAAGCGACAGGGGGCGGCAATCAGCCCCAGCATTTT. It specifies CASSEATGGGNQPQHF.